These 7 T cell receptor beta chains originate from one sample sequenced in a study of spatial heterogeneity in lung cancer. Each CDR3 protein is one row after TCRdb ran MiXCR on the 5' RACE reads. Of 48,000 or so distinct CDR3 sequences in the sample, around 5.2% were seen once. Stated time point: sample taken at primary tumor resection. Researchers sequenced whole RNA taken from tumor, nontumor lung or frozen PBMC without sorting. The input for sequencing was PBMCs, taken at surgery. The receptors derive from a male donor with early-stage non-small cell lung cancer.

This clonotype was picked up many times. The chain's CDR3 is CSVEVPGTADYEQYF. CDR3 DNA: TGCAGCGTTGAAGTTCCCGGGACCGCAGACTACGAGCAGTACTTC. The chain uses TRBV29-1 and TRBJ2-7; D may match TRBD1 or TRBD2 (5 bases each). This CDR3 has 15 amino acids. The germline V and J ends were trimmed by 1 base and 3 bases, with 16 bases remaining between them. Looked up from germline, CDR1 is SQVTM and CDR2 is ANQGSEA.

This clonotype showed up many times. The rearrangement links TRBV6-2 or TRBV6-3 to TRBJ2-7, with D maybe TRBD2 (5 bases). There are 11 residues in the CDR3. Germline CDR1 MNHEY, CDR2 SVGEGT. Trimming removed 5 bases from V and 7 bases from J, with 9 bases in between. The CDR3 spells CASSRGGEQYF. The CDR3 DNA follows: TGTGCCAGCAGTAGAGGCGGGGAGCAGTACTTC.

This clonotype was counted many times. The chain employs TRBV24-1 and TRBJ2-1; possible D gene TRBD1, 7 bases. V lost 9 bases to trimming and J lost 0 bases, with 14 bases between them. CDR3 length: 15 residues. Germline CDR1 is KGHDR and CDR2 is SFDVKD. The CDR3 nucleotides read TGTGCCACCGGAGGGGGACAGAGCTCCTACAATGAGCAGTTCTTC. Encoded protein: CATGGGQSSYNEQFF.

This clonotype was picked up many times. The V and J genes are TRBV4-1 and TRBJ2-1, with 12 nucleotides matching TRBD2. The CDR3 loop spans 14 amino acids. The V segment lost 6 bases and the J segment 5 bases; nucleotides outside the gene matches: 2. Germline V gene lookup returns CDR1 MGHRA and CDR2 YSYEKL. DNA of the CDR3: TGCGCCAGCAGTCGGACTAGCGGGGACAATGAGCAGTTCTTC. It yields the protein CASSRTSGDNEQFF.

CDR3 sequence (DNA): TGCGCCAGCAGCCCCGATAACAGTTACGAGCAGTACTTC. Protein product: CASSPDNSYEQYF. The chain is built from TRBV5-1 and TRBJ2-7; D is undetermined. The CDR3 is 13 residues long. Between the trimmed V and J ends, which lost 4 bases and 4 bases, there was a span of 12 bases. The germline gives CDR1 SGHRS, CDR2 YFSETQ. The whole variable domain, remainder taken from reference TRBV5-1 and TRBJ2-7, is KAGVTQTPRYLIKTRGQQVTLSCSPISGHRSVSWYQQTPGQGLQFLFEYFSETQRNKGNFPGRFSGRQFSNSRSEMNVSTLELGDSALYLCASSPDNSYEQYFGPGTRLTVT.

At least ten counts were recorded for this clonotype. V gene TRBV25-1 combines with J gene TRBJ2-5; D may be TRBD1 (6 bases). Germline V CDR1 and CDR2: MGHDK, SYGVNS. The CDR3 contains 13 residues. V was shortened by 3 bases and J by 4 bases, with 9 bases between the two germline ends. The CDR3 here is CASSEGHRETQYF. The DNA of the CDR3 is TGTGCCAGCAGTGAGGGACATAGAGAGACCCAGTACTTC.

This clonotype was counted many times. V gene TRBV28 combines with J gene TRBJ1-2, with TRBD1 as a possible D gene (6 bases). V shed 8 bases and J shed 1 base, with 11 bases lying between them. Germline V gene sequence: CDR1 MDHEN, CDR2 SYDVKM. This CDR3 is 13 amino acids long. In DNA form, the CDR3 reads TGTGCCAGCGGGCGGGGGCTTAACTATGGCTACACCTTC. Amino acids: CASGRGLNYGYTF.